This T cell receptor (beta chain) was recorded in a study of T-cell reconstitution after alpha-beta-depleted transplantation in children. With V trimmed by 3 bases and J by 5 bases, 7 bases remained unmatched. The CDR3 runs to 14 residues. CDR1 is DFQATT, CDR2 SNEGSKA, per germline (reference sequence). This clonotype was observed at least ten times. It was with unique molecular identifiers that the TCRbeta library was prepared. In TCRdb, the PCR reads were re-called with MiXCR into one record per CDR3 protein. Of 210,000 or so distinct CDR3 sequences listed, roughly a tenth are singletons. The rearrangement links TRBV20-1 to TRBJ2-7, with 10 bases identical to TRBD1. The receptor's source is a child under two years old with acute myeloid leukemia, due to receive a stem cell transplant. The sample in question was PBMCs, obtained before TCRalphabeta/CD19-depleted stem cell transplant. CDR3 nucleotides: TGCAGTGCTAGTACTACCGGGACAGGGGACGAGCAGTACTTC. Protein product: CSASTTGTGDEQYF.